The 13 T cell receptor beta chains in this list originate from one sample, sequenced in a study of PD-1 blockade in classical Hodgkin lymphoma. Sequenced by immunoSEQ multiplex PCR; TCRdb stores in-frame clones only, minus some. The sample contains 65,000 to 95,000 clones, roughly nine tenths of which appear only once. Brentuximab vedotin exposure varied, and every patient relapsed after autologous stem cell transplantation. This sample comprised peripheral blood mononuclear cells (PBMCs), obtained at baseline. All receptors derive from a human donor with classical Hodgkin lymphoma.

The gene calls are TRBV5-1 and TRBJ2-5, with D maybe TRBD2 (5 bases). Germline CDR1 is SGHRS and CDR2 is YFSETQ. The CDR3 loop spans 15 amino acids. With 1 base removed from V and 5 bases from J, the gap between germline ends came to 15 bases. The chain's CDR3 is CASSLQTQRGETQYF. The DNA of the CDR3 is TGCGCCAGCAGCTTGCAGACGCAAAGAGGGGAGACCCAGTACTTC.

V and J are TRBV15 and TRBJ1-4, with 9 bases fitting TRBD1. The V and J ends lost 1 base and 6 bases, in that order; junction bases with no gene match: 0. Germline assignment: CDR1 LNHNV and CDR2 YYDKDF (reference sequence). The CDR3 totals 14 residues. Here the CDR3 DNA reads TGTGCCACCAGCAGAGGGACAGGGGATGAAAAACTGTTTTTT. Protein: CATSRGTGDEKLFF.

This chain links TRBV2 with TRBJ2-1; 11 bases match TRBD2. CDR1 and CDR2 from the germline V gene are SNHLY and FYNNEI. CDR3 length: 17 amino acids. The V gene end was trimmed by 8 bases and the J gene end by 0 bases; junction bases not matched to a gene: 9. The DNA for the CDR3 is TGTGCCAGCTGGTGGACTAGCGGGCCTAGCTCCTACAATGAGCAGTTCTTC. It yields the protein CASWWTSGPSSYNEQFF.

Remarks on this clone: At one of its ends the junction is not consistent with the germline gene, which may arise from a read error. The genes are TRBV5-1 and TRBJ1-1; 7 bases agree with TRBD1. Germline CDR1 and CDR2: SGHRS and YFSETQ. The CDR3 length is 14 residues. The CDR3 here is CASTLTGIYTEAFF. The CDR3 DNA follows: TGCGCCAGCACCTTGACAGGGATTTACACTGAAGCTTTCTTT.

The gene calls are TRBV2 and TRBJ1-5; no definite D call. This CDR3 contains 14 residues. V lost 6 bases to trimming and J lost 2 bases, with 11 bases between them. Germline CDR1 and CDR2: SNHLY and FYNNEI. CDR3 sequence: CASRSEGGNQPQHF. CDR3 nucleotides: TGTGCCAGCAGGTCGGAGGGAGGCAATCAGCCCCAGCATTTT. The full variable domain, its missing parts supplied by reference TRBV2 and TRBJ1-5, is EPEVTQTPSHQVTQMGQEVILRCVPISNHLYFYWYRQILGQKVEFLVSFYNNEISEKSEIFDDQFSVERPDGSNFTLKIRSTKLEDSAMYFCASRSEGGNQPQHFGDGTRLSIL.

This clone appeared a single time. For the CDR3, the DNA is TGTGCCAGTAGTAAGGCGCCAGGGGGCTGGGAGACCCAGTACTTC. Residues: CASSKAPGGWETQYF. The chain joins TRBV19 to TRBJ2-5; 8 bases line up with TRBD1. With V trimmed by 4 bases and J by 5 bases, 9 bases remained unmatched. In germline, CDR1 is LNHDA, CDR2 SQIVND (reference sequence). CDR3 length: 15 amino acids.

CDR3: CSVDLPHAFF. Here the CDR3 DNA reads TGCAGCGTTGATCTTCCTCATGCTTTCTTT. The chain uses TRBV29-1 and TRBJ1-1; D unresolved. This CDR3 comprises 10 residues. The V and J ends lost 3 bases and 11 bases respectively, with 10 bases between them. Germline V gene lookup returns CDR1 SQVTM and CDR2 ANQGSEA.

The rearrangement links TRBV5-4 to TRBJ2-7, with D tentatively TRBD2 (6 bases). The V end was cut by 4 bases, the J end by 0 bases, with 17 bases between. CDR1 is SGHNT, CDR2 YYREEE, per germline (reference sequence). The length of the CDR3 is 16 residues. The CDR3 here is CASSPIGGGPSYEQYF. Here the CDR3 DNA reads TGTGCCAGCAGCCCCATTGGGGGAGGCCCCTCCTACGAGCAGTACTTC. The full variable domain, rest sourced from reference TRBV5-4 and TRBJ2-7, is ETGVTQSPTHLIKTRGQQVTLRCSSQSGHNTVSWYQQALGQGPQFIFQYYREEENGRGNFPPRFSGLQFPNYSSELNVNALELDDSALYLCASSPIGGGPSYEQYFGPGTRLTVT.

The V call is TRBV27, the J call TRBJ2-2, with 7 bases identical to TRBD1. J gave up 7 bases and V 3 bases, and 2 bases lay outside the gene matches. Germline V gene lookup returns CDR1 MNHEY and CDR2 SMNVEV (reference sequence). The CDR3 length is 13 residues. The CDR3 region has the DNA TGTGCCAGCAGTTTTAGGGGGCTCGGGGAGCTGTTTTTT. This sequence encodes CASSFRGLGELFF.

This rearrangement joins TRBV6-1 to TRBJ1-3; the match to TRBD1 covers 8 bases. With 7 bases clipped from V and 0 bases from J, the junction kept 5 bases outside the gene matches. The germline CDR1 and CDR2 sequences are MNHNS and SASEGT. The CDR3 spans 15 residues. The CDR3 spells CASKETGGSGNTIYF. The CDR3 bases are TGTGCCAGCAAGGAAACAGGGGGCTCTGGAAACACCATATATTTT.

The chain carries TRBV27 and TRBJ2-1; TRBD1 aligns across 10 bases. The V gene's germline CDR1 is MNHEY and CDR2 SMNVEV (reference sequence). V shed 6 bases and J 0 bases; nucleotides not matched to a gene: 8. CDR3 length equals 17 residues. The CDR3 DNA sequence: TGTGCCAGCAGGGGGGAAGGACAGGGGGGCTCCTACAATGAGCAGTTCTTC. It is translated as CASRGEGQGGSYNEQFF.

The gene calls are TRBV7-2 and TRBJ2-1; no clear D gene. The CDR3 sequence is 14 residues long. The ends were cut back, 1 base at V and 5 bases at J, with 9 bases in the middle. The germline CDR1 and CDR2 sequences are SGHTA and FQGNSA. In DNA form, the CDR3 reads TGTGCCAGCAGCTTAGATTCCCAGAACAATGAGCAGTTCTTC. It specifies CASSLDSQNNEQFF.

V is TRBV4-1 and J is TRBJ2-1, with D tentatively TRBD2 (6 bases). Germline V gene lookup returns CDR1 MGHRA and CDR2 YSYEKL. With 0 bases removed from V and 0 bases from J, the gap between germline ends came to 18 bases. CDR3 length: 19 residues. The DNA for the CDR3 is TGCGCCAGCAGCCAAGATCCGGGAGTGTCCTTAAGCTCCTACAATGAGCAGTTCTTC. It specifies CASSQDPGVSLSSYNEQFF.